The T cell receptor beta chain described here comes from a study of T-cell reconstitution after alpha-beta-depleted transplantation in children. TCRbeta library preparation incorporated unique molecular identifiers. TCRdb called the PCR reads again in MiXCR, with one record for every CDR3 protein. The table lists almost 500,000 distinct CDR3 sequences, approximately 12% of them singletons. Per the germline V gene, CDR1 is SGHTA and CDR2 is FQGTGA. This CDR3 has 17 amino acids. V was pared by 5 bases and J by 3 bases, with 19 bases between. The sequencing here drew on PBMCs from the stem cell graft donor, taken from the stem cell graft. This TCR was recovered from a human donor who donated a stem cell graft to a child with combined immunodeficiency. This chain joins TRBV7-3 and TRBJ2-2; D may be TRBD2 (6 bases). CDR3 DNA sequence: TGTGCCAGCAGCCCATACAGGAGGGCTATGGACACCGGGGAGCTGTTTTTT. It translates to CASSPYRRAMDTGELFF.